The 9 T cell receptor beta chains presented below share a single source sample, sequenced in a study of T cell responses to AZD1222 COVID-19 vaccine. Sequencing used immunoSEQ multiplex PCR; TCRdb keeps in-frame clones, though not all of them. The repertoire has roughly 100,000 clones, 86% of them found once; the top ten carry approximately 5.1%. Source: peripheral blood, taken on day 0 of AZD1222 vaccination. Receptors were obtained from an adult in good health.

The chain is built from TRBV3-1 (or the pseudogene TRBV3-2) and TRBJ2-1; weak D call: TRBD1 (5 bases). The CDR3 contains 15 residues. Germline V lookup: CDR1 LGHDT, CDR2 YNNKEL (reference sequence). V was cut by 1 base and J by 8 bases, with 15 bases left in between. CDR3 DNA: TGTGCCAGCAGCCAAGTTAGTGGGGCCAGTGATGAGCAGTTCTTC. It yields the protein CASSQVSGASDEQFF.

The V call is TRBV12-3 or TRBV12-4, the J call TRBJ1-2; 8 positions match TRBD1. CDR3 length: 13 amino acids. J was trimmed by 4 bases and V by 6 bases; bases with no gene match: 4. The CDR3 loop is CASRRQGSYGYTF. The CDR3 DNA is TGTGCCAGCAGAAGACAGGGGAGCTATGGCTACACCTTC.

The CDR3 region is CSVGRTNEQFF. CDR3 bases: TGCAGCGTTGGTAGAACCAATGAGCAGTTCTTC. The chain recombines TRBV29-1 with TRBJ2-1; D not resolved. V was cut by 4 bases and J by 6 bases, with 7 bases left in between. Per germline, CDR1 SQVTM and CDR2 ANQGSEA. There are 11 residues in the CDR3.

The V call is TRBV5-8, the J call TRBJ2-3; 7 bases match TRBD1. Germline assignment: CDR1 SGHTS and CDR2 YDEGEE. The CDR3 extends over 16 amino acids. The ends lost 4 bases at V and 0 bases at J; junction bases unmatched: 8. CDR3 amino acids: CASSPGRDRSTDTQYF. In DNA, the CDR3 is TGTGCCAGCAGCCCCGGCAGGGACAGAAGCACAGATACGCAGTATTTT.

This clone was counted a few times. This rearrangement joins TRBV10-3 to TRBJ1-2, with 7 bases that match TRBD1. The CDR3 runs to 15 residues. Germline V CDR1 and CDR2: ENHRY, SYGVKD. V lost 3 bases, J lost 8 bases, and 12 bases stayed unmatched. The CDR3: CAISDRTQGIEGYTF. The CDR3 DNA reads TGTGCCATCAGTGACCGAACACAGGGGATAGAAGGCTACACCTTC.

The table lists this clone with a count of one. The chain combines TRBV7-8 with TRBJ2-7; 8 nucleotides line up with TRBD2. Germline assignment: CDR1 SGHVS and CDR2 FQNEAQ. The CDR3 covers 15 residues. Trimming at V came to 0 bases and at J to 1 base, leaving 2 bases not matched to a gene. CDR3 loop: CASSLASGASYEQYF. The DNA of the CDR3 is TGTGCCAGCAGCTTAGCTAGCGGGGCGTCCTACGAGCAGTACTTC.

This sequence joins TRBV6-5 and TRBJ2-7; the match to TRBD1 covers 8 bases. The junction had 11 bases not matched to a gene; V was cut back by 6 bases and J by 4 bases. CDR1 is MNHEY and CDR2 is SVGAGI in the germline V gene. The CDR3 runs 15 residues. CDR3 loop: CASSKYPDRGYEQYF. The CDR3 DNA reads as TGTGCCAGCAGCAAATATCCCGACAGGGGATACGAGCAGTACTTC.

This clone was detected many times. This chain links TRBV2 with TRBJ1-6; D ambiguous. The CDR3 runs to 13 residues. V was cut by 7 bases and J by 9 bases, with 13 bases left in between. CDR1 is SNHLY and CDR2 is FYNNEI in the germline V gene. The CDR3 is CASTNMGSSPLHF. In nucleotides, the CDR3 is TGTGCCAGCACCAATATGGGAAGTTCACCCCTCCACTTT. Using reference TRBV2 and TRBJ1-6 for the parts outside the CDR3, the full variable domain is EPEVTQTPSHQVTQMGQEVILRCVPISNHLYFYWYRQILGQKVEFLVSFYNNEISEKSEIFDDQFSVERPDGSNFTLKIRSTKLEDSAMYFCASTNMGSSPLHFGNGTRLTVT.

V and J are TRBV6-4 and TRBJ1-6; 9 bases fit TRBD1. Germline assignment: CDR1 MRHNA and CDR2 SNTAGT. Trimming removed 2 bases from V and 5 bases from J; junction bases left unmatched: 4. CDR3 length equals 16 residues. CDR3 amino acids: CASSDDRGDHNSPLHF. The CDR3 nucleotides are TGTGCCAGCAGTGACGACAGGGGGGACCATAATTCACCCCTCCACTTT.